This T cell receptor beta chain is drawn from a study of blood T cell repertoires in COVID-19. Germline values: CDR1 SGHTA, CDR2 FQGTGA. Trimming cost V 3 bases and J 0 bases, with 20 bases left between them. The CDR3 length is 18 residues. The assay was immunoSEQ multiplex PCR, and TCRdb's table has in-frame clones only and misses some. This table holds about 250,000 clones, about 86% found once. The J gene is TRBJ1-1, the V gene TRBV7-3, with no clear D. This TCR derives from an elderly man with acute or convalescent COVID-19. The specimen was peripheral blood. CDR3 sequence reads: CASSLWQVSPGMNTEAFF. The CDR3 nucleotides read TGTGCCAGCAGCTTGTGGCAGGTCAGCCCTGGTATGAACACTGAAGCTTTCTTT.